These 20 T cell receptor beta chains came from one sample sequenced in a study of T cell repertoires in cytomegalovirus infection. In TCRdb, the reads were re-called with MiXCR into one record per CDR3 protein. The table lists under 200,000 distinct CDR3 sequences, about 15% of them singletons. Sequencing was carried out using CD8+ T cells from PBMCs. These TCRs come from a human donor in good health (CMV status not recorded). Some clones in this sample may be carry-over from other donors' samples.

This clonotype appeared a few times. This chain links TRBV4-1 with TRBJ2-7, with D unresolved. V was clipped by 4 bases and J by 3 bases, with 13 bases between them. Germline V gene sequence: CDR1 MGHRA, CDR2 YSYEKL. This CDR3 is 14 amino acids long. CDR3 amino acids: CASSPNAGFYEQYF. CDR3 coding DNA: TGCGCCAGCAGCCCGAATGCAGGTTTCTACGAGCAGTACTTC.

This clonotype was counted at least ten times. The genes are TRBV7-6 and TRBJ2-7; tentative D call: TRBD1 (5 bases). Germline lookup yields CDR1 SGHVS and CDR2 FNYEAQ. The CDR3 contains 13 residues. Trimming pared 5 bases from V and 1 base from J, leaving 9 bases between. CDR3 sequence reads: CASSLAGSYEQYF. As DNA, the CDR3 is TGTGCCAGCAGCCTCGCAGGGTCCTACGAGCAGTACTTC.

The chain combines TRBV19 with TRBJ2-1; TRBD1 is a possible D gene (5 bases). This CDR3 contains 12 residues. The ends were cut back, 3 bases at V and 8 bases at J, with 8 bases in the middle. Germline CDR1 is LNHDA and CDR2 is SQIVND (reference sequence). The CDR3 DNA reads as TGTGCCAGTAGTATCAAGGGGTATGAGCAGTTCTTC. Amino acid sequence: CASSIKGYEQFF.

This sequence joins TRBV2 and TRBJ2-7; no reliable D call. Trimming left V 8 bases short and J 2 bases short, with 13 bases between. This CDR3 comprises 13 residues. CDR1 and CDR2 from the germline V gene are SNHLY and FYNNEI. The CDR3 sequence is CASLSPGPYEQYF. CDR3 in DNA: TGTGCCAGCCTCTCCCCGGGCCCCTACGAGCAGTACTTC. Supplemented by reference TRBV2 and TRBJ2-7, the full variable domain reads EPEVTQTPSHQVTQMGQEVILRCVPISNHLYFYWYRQILGQKVEFLVSFYNNEISEKSEIFDDQFSVERPDGSNFTLKIRSTKLEDSAMYFCASLSPGPYEQYFGPGTRLTVT.

This clonotype was found a few times. The chain joins TRBV27 to TRBJ2-7; tentative D call: TRBD2 (6 bases). Germline assignment: CDR1 MNHEY and CDR2 SMNVEV (reference sequence). Trimming pared 6 bases from V and 2 bases from J, leaving 17 bases between. This CDR3 has 15 amino acids. CDR3 in DNA: TGTGCCAGCAGCGTATTTCCGGGAGCGCCCTACGAGCAGTACTTC. Residues: CASSVFPGAPYEQYF.

This sequence joins TRBV19 and TRBJ2-1; D is perhaps TRBD1 or TRBD2 (5 bases each). The CDR3 runs to 14 residues. Germline V CDR1 and CDR2: LNHDA, SQIVND (reference sequence). Trimming removed 6 bases from V and 5 bases from J, with 14 bases in between. The CDR3 region has the DNA TGTGCCAGTAGGGGGGACGGAGGAGACAATGAGCAGTTCTTC. Its protein is CASRGDGGDNEQFF.

This clonotype was seen a handful of times. The chain combines TRBV7-6 with TRBJ1-2, with D hard to call. CDR3 size: 16 residues. Germline CDR1 and CDR2: SGHVS and FNYEAQ. V was shortened by 4 bases and J by 1 base, with 16 bases between the two germline ends. The CDR3 here is CASSSNTRGINYGYTF. CDR3 in DNA: TGTGCCAGCAGCTCTAACACCAGAGGAATTAACTATGGCTACACCTTC.

This clonotype was observed a handful of times. This chain connects TRBV11-2 to TRBJ2-7, with TRBD1 identical over 8 bases. The CDR3 loop spans 14 amino acids. Germline V gene sequence: CDR1 SGHAT, CDR2 FQNNGV. With V trimmed by 5 bases and J by 4 bases, 7 bases remained unmatched. CDR3 loop: CASSLGTGPYEQYV. CDR3 sequence (DNA): TGTGCCAGCAGCCTGGGGACAGGCCCTTACGAGCAGTACGTC.

This clonotype was detected only a few times. The rearrangement links TRBV12-3 or TRBV12-4 to TRBJ2-1, with 7 positions matching TRBD2. This CDR3 has 15 residues. Trimming removed 4 bases from V and 0 bases from J; junction bases left unmatched: 3. CDR3 in DNA: TGTGCCAGCAGTTCGCGGGAGAGCTCCTACAATGAGCAGTTCTTC. Amino acid sequence: CASSSRESSYNEQFF.

The sample holds a few counts of this clonotype. V usage is TRBV29-1 and J usage is TRBJ2-5, with TRBD2 identical over 7 bases. Germline-derived CDR1 and CDR2 are SQVTM and ANQGSEA. The CDR3 length is 13 residues. J lost 5 bases, V lost 3 bases, and 6 bases had no gene match. The CDR3 coding sequence is TGCAGCGTTGATGGGGGAGGGCTGGAGACCCAGTACTTC. It specifies CSVDGGGLETQYF.

This clonotype was observed a handful of times. The chain combines TRBV7-3 with TRBJ2-7; either TRBD1 or TRBD2 may supply D (5 bases each). Germline V lookup: CDR1 SGHTA, CDR2 FQGTGA. The CDR3 sequence is 13 residues long. Trimming took off 5 bases at V and 5 bases at J, with 13 bases between the two ends. CDR3 sequence reads: CASSVGHGNEQYF. Here the CDR3 DNA reads TGTGCCAGCAGCGTTGGACACGGGAACGAGCAGTACTTC.

Of note for this clonotype: A much bigger clone sits one base away, suggesting this may be a read error. The rearrangement joins TRBV6-2 or TRBV6-3 to TRBJ2-1, with 8 bases fitting TRBD2. CDR3 size: 16 residues. Germline V CDR1 and CDR2: MNHEY, SVGEGT. CDR3 DNA: TGTGCCAGCAGTTACCATTTGGCGGGGGGTAACAATGAGCAGCTCTTC. As protein: CASSYHLAGGNNEQLF.

The sample holds a few counts of this clonotype. This sequence joins TRBV29-1 and TRBJ2-1; 9 bases are shared with TRBD2. With 0 bases clipped from V and 10 bases from J, the junction kept 10 bases outside the gene matches. Germline V gene lookup returns CDR1 SQVTM and CDR2 ANQGSEA. This CDR3 has 15 residues. CDR3 loop: CSVEDPATSGREQFF. The CDR3 DNA reads TGCAGCGTTGAAGATCCGGCGACTAGCGGAAGGGAGCAGTTCTTC.

The rearrangement joins TRBV29-1 to TRBJ2-7, with TRBD2 matching over 8 bases. The CDR3 spans 13 residues. Per germline, CDR1 SQVTM and CDR2 ANQGSEA. V dropped 5 bases and J dropped 0; count of bases not matched to a gene: 3. CDR3 DNA: TGCAGCGTTCCGGGAGGGAGCTCCTACGAGCAGTACTTC. The encoded protein is CSVPGGSSYEQYF.

This clonotype was observed a few times. V gene TRBV28 combines with J gene TRBJ2-7; no firm D call. Per the germline V gene, CDR1 is MDHEN and CDR2 is SYDVKM. The V end lost 7 bases, the J end lost 1 base, and 8 bases lay between the germline ends. This CDR3 has 12 residues. The CDR3 loop is CASKDPSYEQYF. DNA of the CDR3: TGTGCCAGCAAGGATCCTTCCTACGAGCAGTACTTC.

This clonotype showed up just a few times. This rearrangement joins TRBV6-5 to TRBJ1-5; TRBD1 matches at 7 bases. With 4 bases clipped from V and 3 bases from J, the junction kept 3 bases outside the gene matches. This CDR3 comprises 14 residues. Germline loops: CDR1 MNHEY, CDR2 SVGAGI. In DNA, the CDR3 is TGTGCCAGCAGTTCCGACAGGGACAATCAGCCCCAGCATTTT. It yields the protein CASSSDRDNQPQHF.

In this sample, this clonotype turned up a few times. The rearrangement joins TRBV25-1 to TRBJ2-6; the D is unclear. The CDR3 has 14 residues. V lost 8 bases to trimming and J lost 0 bases, with 8 bases between them. Germline CDR1 reads MGHDK; CDR2 reads SYGVNS. This CDR3 reads CASRLGSGANVLTF. The CDR3 DNA sequence: TGTGCCAGCCGGCTGGGCTCTGGGGCCAACGTCCTGACTTTC. The full variable domain, in which reference TRBV25-1 and TRBJ2-6 provide the parts outside the CDR3, is EADIYQTPRYLVIGTGKKITLECSQTMGHDKMYWYQQDPGMELHLIHYSYGVNSTEKGDLSSESTVSRIRTEHFPLTLESARPSHTSQYLCASRLGSGANVLTFGAGSRLTVL.

This clonotype is deemed medium-sized. The chain carries TRBV7-9 and TRBJ1-1, with D perhaps TRBD1 (5 bases). V dropped 0 bases and J dropped 1 base, with 15 bases sitting between them. The CDR3 is 17 residues long. Germline-derived CDR1 and CDR2 are SEHNR and FQNEAQ (reference sequence). The DNA for the CDR3 is TGTGCCAGCAGCTTAGCGCTTTCGGGGGACCCGAACACTGAAGCTTTCTTT. Protein sequence: CASSLALSGDPNTEAFF.

This clonotype has more than one count but fewer than ten. The chain has TRBV7-8 and TRBJ2-1; D unresolved. The CDR3 has 15 amino acids. V shed 5 bases and J shed 3 bases, with 14 bases lying between them. Germline V lookup: CDR1 SGHVS, CDR2 FQNEAQ. For the CDR3, the DNA is TGTGCCAGCAGCCCCTCGGTTGGCAACTACAATGAGCAGTTCTTC. Translation: CASSPSVGNYNEQFF. The variable domain in full, with the rest retrieved from reference TRBV7-8 and TRBJ2-1, is GAGVSQSPRYKVAKRGQDVALRCDPISGHVSLFWYQQALGQGPEFLTYFQNEAQLDKSGLPSDRFFAERPEGSVSTLKIQRTQQEDSAVYLCASSPSVGNYNEQFFGPGTRLTVL.

The chain carries TRBV28 and TRBJ1-1; 8 bases align to TRBD1. J gave up 0 bases and V 8 bases, and 11 bases lay outside the gene matches. CDR3 length equals 16 residues. From germline, CDR1 is MDHEN and CDR2 SYDVKM. CDR3 sequence: CASRGDTGGVNTEAFF. The CDR3 DNA reads as TGTGCCAGCCGAGGCGATACAGGGGGGGTGAACACTGAAGCTTTCTTT.